The 30 T cell receptor beta chains given below trace back to one sample, sequenced in a study of early T cells in non-severe SARS-CoV-2 infection. TCRdb called the 5' RACE reads again in MiXCR, with one record for every CDR3 protein. Seen here are approximately 71,000 distinct CDR3 sequences, about a tenth observed once, and the top ten hold roughly 6%. Material for sequencing was whole blood. These receptors all stem from an adult who was a healthcare worker with PCR-confirmed SARS-CoV-2 infection or an uninfected control (not recorded which).

This clonotype showed up just a few times. The J gene is TRBJ1-2, the V gene TRBV4-1, with 10 nucleotides matching TRBD1. Germline values: CDR1 MGHRA, CDR2 YSYEKL. The CDR3 sequence is 17 residues long. The V gene end was trimmed by 1 base and the J gene end by 3 bases; junction bases not matched to a gene: 8. Here the CDR3 DNA reads TGCGCCAGCAGCCAAGGACAGGGGGCGAATATCTACTATGGCTACACCTTC. Its protein product is CASSQGQGANIYYGYTF.

The genes are TRBV6-1 and TRBJ1-1, with a tentative D call TRBD1 (6 bases). The V and J ends lost 5 bases and 6 bases respectively, with 19 bases between them. This CDR3 has 15 residues. CDR1 and CDR2 from the germline V gene are MNHNS and SASEGT. CDR3 loop: CASSHYRDSSSEAFF. The CDR3 DNA is TGTGCCAGCAGTCATTACAGGGATAGTAGCTCTGAAGCTTTCTTT.

This clonotype was counted many times. V and J are TRBV4-1 and TRBJ1-4; D remains unclear. Germline CDR1 and CDR2: MGHRA and YSYEKL. This CDR3 is built from 15 residues. V gave up 0 bases and J gave up 4 bases, with 9 bases separating them. The CDR3 DNA follows: TGCGCCAGCAGCCAAGACCAGGCGATTAATGAAAAACTGTTTTTT. Amino acid sequence: CASSQDQAINEKLFF.

This chain connects TRBV4-1 to TRBJ1-2; D not certain. CDR1 and CDR2 from the germline V gene are MGHRA and YSYEKL. This CDR3 has 13 amino acids. Trimming took off 0 bases at V and 8 bases at J, with 10 bases between the two ends. CDR3 protein: CASSQEGGWGYTF. The CDR3 region has the DNA TGCGCCAGCAGCCAAGAGGGAGGATGGGGCTACACCTTC.

This sequence joins TRBV5-1 and TRBJ1-1; TRBD1 might be the D (5 bases). The CDR3 has 15 residues. V was clipped by 4 bases and J by 1 base, with 14 bases between them. The germline V gene encodes CDR1 SGHRS and CDR2 YFSETQ. CDR3 bases: TGCGCCAGCAGCCCGACAGCCTCCACGAACACTGAAGCTTTCTTT. Encoded protein: CASSPTASTNTEAFF.

The chain recombines TRBV7-9 with TRBJ2-1, with 8 bases identical to TRBD2. CDR3 length equals 15 residues. The V gene's germline CDR1 is SEHNR and CDR2 FQNEAQ (reference sequence). V lost 1 base and J lost 8; bases outside the gene matches: 7. The CDR3: CASSLEAGEVHEQFF. The CDR3 DNA reads as TGTGCCAGCAGCTTAGAAGCGGGAGAGGTCCATGAGCAGTTCTTC.

The rearrangement links TRBV28 to TRBJ2-4; D unclear. V lost 3 bases and J lost 9, with 15 bases in between. Germline lookup yields CDR1 MDHEN and CDR2 SYDVKM. CDR3 length: 14 residues. This CDR3 reads CASSLSFSVRIQYF. The CDR3 DNA reads TGTGCCAGCAGTTTGTCGTTCTCCGTCCGCATTCAGTACTTC.

The chain combines TRBV6-5 with TRBJ2-6, with 12 nucleotides matching TRBD1. CDR3 size: 19 residues. The trim removed 5 bases at V and 3 bases at J, leaving 11 bases unmatched. Germline V CDR1 and CDR2: MNHEY, SVGAGI. This CDR3 is CASSPAPGQGAGGANVLTF. The CDR3 DNA follows: TGTGCCAGCAGTCCAGCCCCGGGACAGGGGGCCGGTGGGGCCAACGTCCTGACTTTC.

The table lists this clonotype with a few counts. The chain is built from TRBV28 and TRBJ2-7; 7 positions match TRBD1. V lost 6 bases to trimming and J lost 3 bases; unmatched junction nucleotides: 11. Per germline, CDR1 MDHEN and CDR2 SYDVKM. The CDR3 has 15 amino acids. The CDR3 region is CASSPFRTGGYEQYF. DNA of the CDR3: TGTGCCAGCAGCCCCTTCCGGACAGGCGGCTACGAGCAGTACTTC. The full variable domain, in which reference TRBV28 and TRBJ2-7 provide the parts outside the CDR3, is DVKVTQSSRYLVKRTGEKVFLECVQDMDHENMFWYRQDPGLGLRLIYFSYDVKMKEKGDIPEGYSVSREKKERFSLILESASTNQTSMYLCASSPFRTGGYEQYFGPGTRLTVT.

This clonotype was seen a handful of times. V is TRBV4-1 and J is TRBJ1-5; 7 positions match TRBD1. V was clipped by 1 base and J by 3 bases; unmatched bases: 9. Germline V lookup: CDR1 MGHRA, CDR2 YSYEKL. The CDR3 length is 17 residues. The DNA of the CDR3 is TGCGCCAGCAGCCAAGTTCCCGGGACAGAACTCAATCAGCCCCAGCATTTT. It codes for CASSQVPGTELNQPQHF.

This clonotype was seen at least ten times. V and J are TRBV7-2 and TRBJ2-7; D perhaps matches TRBD1 (6 bases). From germline, CDR1 is SGHTA and CDR2 FQGNSA. This CDR3 is built from 15 residues. Trimming shortened V by 5 bases and J by 2 bases, and 16 bases separated the two germline ends. DNA for the CDR3: TGTGCCAGCAGCGTAGAAGCCAGGGGCGCCTACGAGCAGTACTTC. This gives the protein CASSVEARGAYEQYF.

V gene TRBV2 combines with J gene TRBJ1-6; maybe TRBD1 (5 bases). The CDR3 is 14 amino acids. Germline values: CDR1 SNHLY, CDR2 FYNNEI. V was cut by 9 bases and J by 6 bases, with 15 bases left in between. CDR3 bases: TGTGCCAGTAGGTTGGGGGTCTCTAATTCACCCCTCCACTTT. Translated, it gives CASRLGVSNSPLHF. Filled out from reference TRBV2 and TRBJ1-6, the complete variable domain reads EPEVTQTPSHQVTQMGQEVILRCVPISNHLYFYWYRQILGQKVEFLVSFYNNEISEKSEIFDDQFSVERPDGSNFTLKIRSTKLEDSAMYFCASRLGVSNSPLHFGNGTRLTVT.

The chain combines TRBV15 with TRBJ2-5, with 7 bases that match TRBD1. The CDR3 covers 14 residues. V dropped 1 base and J dropped 4; count of bases not matched to a gene: 3. CDR1 is LNHNV, CDR2 YYDKDF, per germline (reference sequence). CDR3 in amino acids: CATSRGGGRETQYF. The CDR3 DNA reads as TGTGCCACCAGCAGAGGAGGGGGCCGAGAGACCCAGTACTTC.

This clonotype was detected only a few times. The chain is built from TRBV7-9 and TRBJ2-3, with a tentative D call TRBD2 (6 bases). CDR3 length: 17 amino acids. Germline V CDR1 and CDR2: SEHNR, FQNEAQ (reference sequence). Trimming pared 2 bases from V and 2 bases from J, leaving 17 bases between. As DNA, the CDR3 is TGTGCCAGCAGCTTATACGGGGGTAACACCTACACAGATACGCAGTATTTT. Translation gives CASSLYGGNTYTDTQYF.

The sample holds many counts of this clonotype. The chain is built from TRBV7-9 and TRBJ2-1; unclear D gene. The CDR3 extends over 13 amino acids. V gave up 5 bases and J gave up 6 bases, with 11 bases separating them. The germline V gene has CDR1 SEHNR and CDR2 FQNEAQ (reference sequence). The CDR3 sequence: CASSPGPLNEQFF. CDR3 in DNA: TGTGCCAGCAGCCCCGGGCCCCTCAATGAGCAGTTCTTC.

The chain is built from TRBV14 and TRBJ1-6, with D unclear. V was cut by 7 bases and J by 10 bases, with 14 bases left in between. This CDR3 region has 13 residues. Germline V CDR1 and CDR2: SGHDN, FVKESK. The CDR3 coding sequence is TGTGCCAGCATTTCCCCGATGAGGTCACCCCTCCACTTT. It encodes CASISPMRSPLHF. The full variable domain, in which reference TRBV14 and TRBJ1-6 provide the parts outside the CDR3, is EAGVTQFPSHSVIEKGQTVTLRCDPISGHDNLYWYRRVMGKEIKFLLHFVKESKQDESGMPNNRFLAERTGGTYSTLKVQPAELEDSGVYFCASISPMRSPLHFGNGTRLTVT.

The chain recombines TRBV29-1 with TRBJ2-1; 12 bases are a match to TRBD1. This CDR3 spans 15 amino acids. The germline V gene has CDR1 SQVTM and CDR2 ANQGSEA. V gave up 3 bases and J gave up 8 bases; unmatched junction bases: 8. This CDR3 is CSVELSGQGADEQFF. The CDR3 DNA reads TGCAGCGTTGAGCTATCGGGACAGGGGGCAGATGAGCAGTTCTTC.

This clonotype came up a few times. The chain couples TRBV7-9 to TRBJ2-7; a weak D match, TRBD2 (6 bases). There are 13 residues in the CDR3. The germline V gene has CDR1 SEHNR and CDR2 FQNEAQ (reference sequence). Trimming removed 3 bases at V and 2 bases at J, with 8 bases between. The CDR3 here is CASSLRGPYEQYF. The DNA for the CDR3 is TGTGCCAGCAGCTTGCGGGGACCCTACGAGCAGTACTTC.

The J gene is TRBJ2-2, the V gene TRBV7-7; D is unclear. The germline V gene encodes CDR1 SSHAT and CDR2 FNYEAQ (reference sequence). Trimming pared 4 bases from V and 4 bases from J, leaving 10 bases between. The CDR3 has 14 residues. CDR3 protein: CASSSDEVTGELFF. CDR3 nucleotide sequence: TGTGCCAGCAGCTCAGACGAGGTCACCGGGGAGCTGTTTTTT.

The genes are TRBV2 and TRBJ2-2; D ambiguous. The CDR3 has 11 amino acids. V lost 7 bases and J 8 bases, leaving 8 bases between the germline ends. The germline V gene encodes CDR1 SNHLY and CDR2 FYNNEI. CDR3 bases: TGTGCCAGCACCACGCTGGGGGAGCTGTTTTTT. This gives the protein CASTTLGELFF.

There are a few counts of this clonotype. DNA for the CDR3: TGCAGTGCCTTGCGGGGTCCGGGGACTGAAGCTTTCTTT. Translating it yields CSALRGPGTEAFF. V usage is TRBV20-1 and J usage is TRBJ1-1; no reliable D call. The length of the CDR3 is 13 residues. V was trimmed by 6 bases and J by 5 bases, leaving 16 bases between them. Germline CDR1 reads DFQATT; CDR2 reads SNEGSKA (reference sequence).

This clonotype was found a few times. The J gene is TRBJ2-3, the V gene TRBV21-1; no DNA check was done on the table's D call, TRBD1. TRBV21-1 is annotated as a pseudogene. CDR3 length: 13 residues. The CDR3 loop is CASSNWGKYTQYF. CDR3 DNA sequence: TGTGCCAGCAGCAACTGGGGGAAGTATACGCAGTATTTT.

Ten or more counts support this clonotype. The gene calls are TRBV12-3 or TRBV12-4 and TRBJ1-2; D ambiguous. Trimming shortened V by 5 bases and J by 0 bases, and 7 bases separated the two germline ends. This CDR3 comprises 13 residues. The chain's CDR3 is CASSPLANYGYTF. CDR3 in DNA: TGTGCCAGCAGTCCCTTAGCTAACTATGGCTACACCTTC.

This chain links TRBV9 with TRBJ1-2; possible D gene TRBD1, 6 bases. V was trimmed by 0 bases and J by 0 bases, leaving 9 bases between them. The CDR3 sequence is 15 residues long. CDR1 SGDLS and CDR2 YYNGEE come from the germline V gene. The CDR3, as DNA: TGTGCCAGCAGCGTAGGGGGGGCCGCTAACTATGGCTACACCTTC. Protein sequence: CASSVGGAANYGYTF.

The genes are TRBV18 and TRBJ2-1, with 9 bases identical to TRBD2. This CDR3 region has 14 residues. Germline lookup yields CDR1 KGHSH and CDR2 LQKENI. J was trimmed by 2 bases and V by 5 bases; bases with no gene match: 1. The CDR3 DNA reads TGTGCCAGCTCATCTAGCGGGACCTACAATGAGCAGTTCTTC. This translates into CASSSSGTYNEQFF.

This clonotype was counted a few times. J is TRBJ2-1 and V is TRBV2; 10 bases align to TRBD1. Per the germline V gene, CDR1 is SNHLY and CDR2 is FYNNEI. J lost 7 bases, V lost 6 bases, and 12 bases had no gene match. The CDR3 spans 16 residues. The CDR3 sequence is CASSLERGQGPNEQFF. The CDR3 DNA reads as TGTGCCAGCAGCCTCGAACGGGGACAGGGGCCGAATGAGCAGTTCTTC.

CDR3: CASSFTGGDTGELFF. The DNA of the CDR3 is TGCGCCAGCAGCTTTACCGGGGGGGACACCGGGGAGCTGTTTTTT. The V and J genes are TRBV5-1 and TRBJ2-2; 8 bases are a match to TRBD2. J was trimmed by 3 bases and V by 2 bases; bases with no gene match: 3. The CDR3 is 15 residues long. Germline loops: CDR1 SGHRS, CDR2 YFSETQ.

This clonotype was counted a few times. This chain joins TRBV20-1 and TRBJ1-6; possibly TRBD1 for D (5 bases). Germline V gene lookup returns CDR1 DFQATT and CDR2 SNEGSKA (reference sequence). V lost 6 bases to trimming and J lost 6 bases, with 15 bases between them. The CDR3 runs 14 residues. The CDR3 loop is CSAGETRGNSPLHF. CDR3 coding DNA: TGCAGTGCGGGGGAGACTAGGGGTAATTCACCCCTCCACTTT.

This clonotype was seen many times. This chain links TRBV29-1 with TRBJ2-1; TRBD1 is a possible D gene (6 bases). Germline CDR1 and CDR2: SQVTM and ANQGSEA. This CDR3 has 13 amino acids. V lost 7 bases, J lost 4 bases, and 14 bases lay in between. The CDR3 protein is CSGRSQGYNEQFF. The CDR3 DNA reads TGCAGCGGTAGGTCACAGGGATACAATGAGCAGTTCTTC.

In its sample, this clonotype was seen many times. The CDR3 reads CASGGTASEQYF. DNA for the CDR3: TGTGCCAGCGGTGGGACGGCTAGCGAGCAGTACTTC. The chain has TRBV2 and TRBJ2-7, with D possibly called TRBD1 or TRBD2 (5 bases each). Germline V gene data show CDR1 as SNHLY and CDR2 as FYNNEI. The V end was cut by 8 bases, the J end by 6 bases, with 14 bases between. The CDR3 runs 12 residues.